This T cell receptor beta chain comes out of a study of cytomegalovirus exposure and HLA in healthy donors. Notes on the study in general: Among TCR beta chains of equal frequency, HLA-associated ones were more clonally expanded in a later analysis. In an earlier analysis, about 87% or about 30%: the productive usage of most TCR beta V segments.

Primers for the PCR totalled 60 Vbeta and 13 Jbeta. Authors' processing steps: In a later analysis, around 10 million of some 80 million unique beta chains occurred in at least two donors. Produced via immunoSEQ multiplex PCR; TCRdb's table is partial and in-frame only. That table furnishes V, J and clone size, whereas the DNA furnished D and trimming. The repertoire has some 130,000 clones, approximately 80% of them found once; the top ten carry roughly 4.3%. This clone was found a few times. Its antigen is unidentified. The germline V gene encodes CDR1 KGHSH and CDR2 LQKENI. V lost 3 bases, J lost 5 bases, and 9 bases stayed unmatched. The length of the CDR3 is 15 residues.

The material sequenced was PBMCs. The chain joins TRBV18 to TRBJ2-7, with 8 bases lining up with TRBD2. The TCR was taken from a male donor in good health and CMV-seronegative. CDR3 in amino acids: CASSPTSANYDEQYF. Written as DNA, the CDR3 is TGTGCCAGCTCACCGACTAGCGCGAACTACGACGAGCAGTACTTC.